The source of this T cell receptor beta chain is a study of shared clonotypes between healthy human individuals. In germline, CDR1 is MNHEY, CDR2 SVGAGI. The CDR3 has 16 amino acids. Trimming cost V 2 bases and J 1 base, with 13 bases left between them. Data came from immunoSEQ multiplex PCR; TCRdb stores just in-frame clones and leaves some out. The sample has approximately 2.5 million clones; 85% to 95% are singletons. The sequence was collected from a man between 18 and 29 years old in good health. The specimen sequenced was naive CD4+ T cells sorted from blood. Subset: CD45RA+ positively selected. This sequence joins TRBV6-5 and TRBJ2-3, with D possibly TRBD2 on 6 matching bases. The DNA of the CDR3 is TGTGCCAGCAGTTACAACCCGGGACTCGGCACAGATACGCAGTATTTT. Translating gives CASSYNPGLGTDTQYF.